The subject of this entry is one T cell receptor (beta chain). This clone appeared a few times. The clone's antigen remains unknown. The record has no base qualities; no much larger clone is one base away. Including the terminal cysteine and phenylalanine, the CDR3 comprises 15 residues. Here the CDR3 DNA is all that survives: 45 bases in frame from base 1. CDR1 is given as SGHRS and CDR2 as YFSETQ, both from the germline V gene. The junction shows trimming of 0 bases on V and 3 bases on J, and the gene matches do not reach 2 bases of it. This entry is derived from a study of shared clonotypes between healthy human individuals (dated by TCRdb to 2020 to 2022). In terms of the full investigation: Two women and a few men aged 18 to 49 years were included in the cohort. For each donor, CD4 naive and CD4 memory were each given three plates, CD8 naive was given two plates, and CD8 memory was given one plate. The study deeply sequenced blood TCR repertoires of five healthy adults to estimate repertoire size and the extent of clonotype sharing between individuals. To increase sequencing depth and limit assay-specific biases, TCR repertoire library preparation and sequencing were carried out by different laboratories using diverse techniques. Each donor's leukapheresis produced roughly between roughly 0.9 and 8.9 billion PBMCs.

On the study overall, not on this receptor specifically: Compared with non-shared clonotypes, clonotypes shared by all four sorted-subset donors had higher generation probabilities. Roughly 5% of naive CD4, around 3.6% of naive CD8, around 2.3% of memory CD4, and approximately 0.39% of memory CD8 clonotypes were shared across a handful of donors. The genetic and exposure-history diversity represented was limited by the small number of donors. Only blood was sampled, and tissue TCR repertoires likely differ from those in blood. Rarefaction of sorted-subset datasets indicated incomplete sequencing despite the large sequencing depth. Pairwise subsampling indicated that sequencing depth was expected to affect the degree of clonotype sharing among donors. Naive subsets generally had larger estimated clonotype richness than memory subsets did.

TCR CDR3 regions were amplified from genomic DNA by multiplex PCR using the deep immunoSEQ assay. For each cell subset, the extracted genomic DNA was distributed evenly across all wells of several immunoSEQ 96-well plates, and each plate served as one replicate. For sorted subsets, 150 to 250 ng of genomic DNA, equivalent to around 31,000 T cell genomes, went into each replicate PCR. Purified libraries were quantified with a Qubit 3.0 fluorometer, sized on a Bioanalyzer 2100, and re-quantified with the KAPA Library Quantification kit. Every immunoSEQ 96-well plate was sequenced on a separate single-read 150-cycle Illumina NextSeq 550 flow cell. The authors' pipeline ran thus. Because only junctional sequences without quality scores were contained in the immunoSEQ output, filtering matching that applied to full-length reads could not be performed. To assign V/J genes and CDR3, sequences were annotated using PyIR, a Python wrapper for IgBLAST v1.9, with IMGT germline references. Reads with weak V/J assignments (E-value above 1e-6), missing CDR3, stop codons, out-of-frame junctions, or ambiguous translated residues were removed. A V3J clonotype was defined by an identical inferred V gene, J gene, and CDR3 amino acid sequence. Percentage overlap between repertoires was calculated by dividing the number of shared unique clonotypes by the size of the smaller repertoire. Repertoire richness was assessed with RTK rarefaction, the Chao1 estimator, and Recon v2.1 estimates of unobserved clonotypes. For all TCRbeta clonotypes obtained by the gDNA method from a few donors, generation probabilities were computed with OLGA. TCRdb obtained this table from immuneACCESS and retained in-frame rearrangements with V and J assigned. These tables miss some clones; where compared with another copy, unresolved V genes account for less than half of the shortfall, and the remainder is unexplained. D and trimming were read from the DNA, whereas the V and J calls and clone size are those reported in that table. The sample data list a few million clones, and more than 85% of these were observed just once. About 0.41% of the sample is held by the ten biggest clonotypes.

Healthy HIV-negative adults with no recently reported acute infections or vaccinations were included as donors. Every donor was a Caucasian adult residing in Nashville, Tennessee, USA. CD4+ T cells were enriched by magnetic negative selection; naive cells were then positively selected on CD45RA, and the negative fraction formed the memory subset. Blood was collected by leukapheresis, and PBMCs were isolated by Ficoll-Histopaque density gradient centrifugation and then cryopreserved in liquid nitrogen vapor phase. Analytical flow cytometry was used to check the purity and quantity of every magnetically sorted T cell population. Genomic DNA was isolated from each sorted fraction and quantified by UV absorbance on a Nanodrop 2000c.

The sequenced sample consisted of naive CD4+ T cells from PBMCs. The intended sense of this specimen's cell subset or site label: CD45RA+ positively selected. The TCR originated in a young man in good health. Some clones in this sample may be carry-over from other donors' samples. The chain is assembled from TRBV5-1 and TRBJ1-1; TRBD1 matches 10 bases in the middle. The CDR3 region: CASSLVGTGDTEAFF. In nucleotide form, the sequence is TGCGCCAGCAGCTTGGTTGGGACAGGGGACACTGAAGCTTTCTTT.